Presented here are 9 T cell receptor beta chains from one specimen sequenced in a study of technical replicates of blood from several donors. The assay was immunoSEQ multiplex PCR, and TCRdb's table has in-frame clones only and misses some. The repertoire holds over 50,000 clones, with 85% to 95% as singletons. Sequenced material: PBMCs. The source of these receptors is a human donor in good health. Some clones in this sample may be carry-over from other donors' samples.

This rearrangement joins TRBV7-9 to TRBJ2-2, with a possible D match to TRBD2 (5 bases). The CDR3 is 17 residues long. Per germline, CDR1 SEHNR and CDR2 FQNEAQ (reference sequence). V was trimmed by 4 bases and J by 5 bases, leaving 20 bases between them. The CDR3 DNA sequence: TGTGCCAGCAGCTCCTCCACCGGACGATCGGGGACCGGGGAGCTGTTTTTT. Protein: CASSSSTGRSGTGELFF.

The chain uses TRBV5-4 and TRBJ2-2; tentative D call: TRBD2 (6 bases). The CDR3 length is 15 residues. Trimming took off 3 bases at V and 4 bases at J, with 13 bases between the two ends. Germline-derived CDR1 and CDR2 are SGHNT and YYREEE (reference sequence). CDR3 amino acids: CASSSLLTSTGELFF. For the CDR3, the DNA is TGTGCCAGCAGCTCGCTACTGACTAGCACCGGGGAGCTGTTTTTT.

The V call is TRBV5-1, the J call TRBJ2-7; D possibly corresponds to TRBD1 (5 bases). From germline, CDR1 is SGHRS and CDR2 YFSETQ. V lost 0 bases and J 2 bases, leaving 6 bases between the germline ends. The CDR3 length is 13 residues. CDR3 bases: TGCGCCAGCAGCTTGGACAGGACCTACGAGCAGTACTTC. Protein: CASSLDRTYEQYF. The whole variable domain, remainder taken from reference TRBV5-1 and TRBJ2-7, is KAGVTQTPRYLIKTRGQQVTLSCSPISGHRSVSWYQQTPGQGLQFLFEYFSETQRNKGNFPGRFSGRQFSNSRSEMNVSTLELGDSALYLCASSLDRTYEQYFGPGTRLTVT.

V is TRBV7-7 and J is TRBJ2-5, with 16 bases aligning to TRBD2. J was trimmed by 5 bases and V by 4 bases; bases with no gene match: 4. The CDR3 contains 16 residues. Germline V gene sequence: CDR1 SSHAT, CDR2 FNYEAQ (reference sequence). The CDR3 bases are TGTGCCAGCAGCTCGGGACTAGCGGGAGGGCGGGAGACCCAGTACTTC. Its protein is CASSSGLAGGRETQYF.

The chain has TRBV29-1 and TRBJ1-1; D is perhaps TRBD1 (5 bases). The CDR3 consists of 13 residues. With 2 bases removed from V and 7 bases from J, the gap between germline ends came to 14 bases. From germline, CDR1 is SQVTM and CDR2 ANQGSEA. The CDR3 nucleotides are TGCAGCGTTGAATTAGGGGCGCGAGGTGAAGCTTTCTTT. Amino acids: CSVELGARGEAFF.

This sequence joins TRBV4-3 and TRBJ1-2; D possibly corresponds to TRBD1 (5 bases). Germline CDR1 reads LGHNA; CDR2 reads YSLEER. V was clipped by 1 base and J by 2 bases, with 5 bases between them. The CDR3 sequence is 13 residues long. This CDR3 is CASSQGQNYGYTF. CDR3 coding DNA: TGCGCCAGCAGCCAAGGACAGAACTATGGCTACACCTTC.

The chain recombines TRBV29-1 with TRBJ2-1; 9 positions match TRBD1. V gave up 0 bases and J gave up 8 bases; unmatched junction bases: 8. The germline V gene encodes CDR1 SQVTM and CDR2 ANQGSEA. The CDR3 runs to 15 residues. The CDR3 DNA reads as TGCAGCGTTGAAGATCCGGGACAGGGACCTGATGAGCAGTTCTTC. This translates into CSVEDPGQGPDEQFF.

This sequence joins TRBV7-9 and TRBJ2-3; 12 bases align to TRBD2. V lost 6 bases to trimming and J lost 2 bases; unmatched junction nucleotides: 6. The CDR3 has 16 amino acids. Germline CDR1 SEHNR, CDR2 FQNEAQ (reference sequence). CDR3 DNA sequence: TGTGCCAGCAGAGTACTAGCGGGAGGCTACACAGATACGCAGTATTTT. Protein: CASRVLAGGYTDTQYF. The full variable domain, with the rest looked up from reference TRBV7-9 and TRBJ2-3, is DTGVSQNPRHKITKRGQNVTFRCDPISEHNRLYWYRQTLGQGPEFLTYFQNEAQLEKSRLLSDRFSAERPKGSFSTLEIQRTEQGDSAMYLCASRVLAGGYTDTQYFGPGTRLTVL.

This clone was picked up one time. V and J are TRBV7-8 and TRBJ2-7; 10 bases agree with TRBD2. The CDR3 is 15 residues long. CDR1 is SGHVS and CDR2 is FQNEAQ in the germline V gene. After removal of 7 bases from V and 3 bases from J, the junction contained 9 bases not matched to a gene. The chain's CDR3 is CASKPAGLAYYEQYF. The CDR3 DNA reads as TGTGCCAGCAAACCAGCGGGACTAGCGTACTACGAGCAGTACTTC.